This T cell receptor (beta chain) was profiled in a study of technical replicates of blood from several donors. TCRdb keeps only in-frame clones here, not all; method: immunoSEQ multiplex PCR. The table has about 75,000 clones, just over 90% seen once. Sequenced: PBMCs. This TCR was sampled from a human donor in good health. Some clones in this sample may be carry-over from other donors' samples.

In DNA form, the CDR3 reads TGCGCCAGCAGTCAATCTCCACTATCTCTTAACTATGGCTACACCTTC. This encodes CASSQSPLSLNYGYTF. The rearrangement uses TRBV23-1 and TRBJ1-2; D not certain. TRBV23-1 is sorted into the ORF group, with uncertain function. Trimming cost V 0 bases and J 1 base, with 12 bases left between them. The CDR3 extends over 16 amino acids.